Listed here are 19 T cell receptor beta chains from one sample, sequenced in a study of CD49a tissue-resident CD8 T cells in human skin. Measured with immunoSEQ multiplex PCR; TCRdb has only the in-frame clones, and not every one. The table includes roughly 1,500 clones, about 68% detected once. Sequencing was performed on CLA- CD8+ effector memory T cells sorted from blood. The origin of the receptors is a human donor in good health.

V is TRBV6-1 and J is TRBJ2-7, with 9 bases matching TRBD1. The J segment lost 0 bases and the V segment lost 4 bases, leaving 4 bases of the junction unmatched. The CDR3 length is 15 residues. Germline CDR1 MNHNS, CDR2 SASEGT. Here the CDR3 DNA reads TGTGCCAGCAGTGGGGGACAGGGAAGCTCCTACGAGCAGTACTTC. Translated, it gives CASSGGQGSSYEQYF.

This clone was counted between two and nine times. The rearrangement uses TRBV7-8 and TRBJ2-5; 8 bases align to TRBD2. J gave up 2 bases and V 5 bases, and 13 bases lay outside the gene matches. Germline CDR1 is SGHVS and CDR2 is FQNEAQ. The CDR3 spans 17 residues. In DNA form, the CDR3 reads TGTGCCAGCAGCGAAAGAACTAGCGGTCCATTACAAGAGACCCAGTACTTC. Translating gives CASSERTSGPLQETQYF.

This clone has only one observation. V and J are TRBV6-5 and TRBJ2-2, with D perhaps matching TRBD1 (8 bases). This CDR3 is built from 15 residues. Trimming pared 2 bases from V and 9 bases from J, leaving 16 bases between. From germline, CDR1 is MNHEY and CDR2 SVGAGI. CDR3 sequence (DNA): TGTGCCAGCAGTTACCCGGGGGGACAGGCGAGGGAGCTGTTTTTT. Protein product: CASSYPGGQARELFF.

This clone was seen a single time. The V call is TRBV14, the J call TRBJ1-2; D is perhaps TRBD1 (5 bases). Germline V gene sequence: CDR1 SGHDN, CDR2 FVKESK. The CDR3 consists of 15 residues. V was shortened by 4 bases and J by 8 bases, with 20 bases between the two germline ends. In nucleotides, the CDR3 is TGTGCCAGCAGCCCTCCGAACGTGCTGGGGCGCGGCTACACCTTC. Its translation: CASSPPNVLGRGYTF.

The genes are TRBV7-9 and TRBJ2-5; TRBD2 is a possible D gene (6 bases). CDR1 and CDR2 from the germline V gene are SEHNR and FQNEAQ (reference sequence). Deletions cut 4 bases from V and 4 bases from J, with 13 bases between. This CDR3 has 14 amino acids. The CDR3 DNA is TGTGCCAGCAGCTCATCTAGCGCTTTAGAGACCCAGTACTTC. Translation: CASSSSSALETQYF.

J is TRBJ2-2 and V is TRBV15; D might be TRBD2 (5 bases). V shed 0 bases and J shed 5 bases, with 13 bases lying between them. This CDR3 contains 16 residues. Germline values: CDR1 LNHNV, CDR2 YYDKDF (reference sequence). The CDR3 nucleotides read TGTGCCACCAGCAGAGAAGGACGGGATGGGACCGGGGAGCTGTTTTTT. It translates to CATSREGRDGTGELFF.

The chain uses TRBV5-6 and TRBJ2-5; tentatively, D is TRBD2 (5 bases). V lost 1 base and J lost 1, with 17 bases in between. This CDR3 region has 17 residues. Per the germline V gene, CDR1 is SGHDT and CDR2 is YYEEEE. Here the CDR3 DNA reads TGTGCCAGCAGCTTGTCCTCTAGCTCCCCTTTCCAAGAGACCCAGTACTTC. It is translated as CASSLSSSSPFQETQYF.

This clone has more than one count but fewer than ten. The CDR3 DNA is TGTGCCACCAAAAGCGAGGCGGATAATTCACCCCTCCACTTT. Protein product: CATKSEADNSPLHF. V gene TRBV15 combines with J gene TRBJ1-6; D call uncertain. Germline CDR1 LNHNV, CDR2 YYDKDF (reference sequence). Deletions cut 7 bases from V and 5 bases from J, with 12 bases between. The CDR3 runs 14 residues.

This chain joins TRBV6-5 and TRBJ1-2; 9 positions agree with TRBD1. The germline gives CDR1 MNHEY, CDR2 SVGAGI. V shed 9 bases and J 0 bases; nucleotides not matched to a gene: 5. The CDR3 covers 14 residues. Here the CDR3 reads CASWTGEANYGYTF. CDR3 bases: TGTGCCAGTTGGACAGGGGAAGCTAACTATGGCTACACCTTC.

The rearrangement joins TRBV6-5 to TRBJ2-1; 9 bases map to TRBD2. Germline V gives CDR1 MNHEY, CDR2 SVGAGI. With 5 bases clipped from V and 6 bases from J, the junction kept 5 bases outside the gene matches. This CDR3 is 14 amino acids long. CDR3 DNA: TGTGCCAGCAGTGAGCGGGGGGAGTTCAATGAGCAGTTCTTC. This codes for CASSERGEFNEQFF.

In nucleotides, the CDR3 is TGTGCCAGCAGCGCTGAGTCGCGGGGACCCACGGAGACCCAGTACTTC. Translation: CASSAESRGPTETQYF. The chain has TRBV9 and TRBJ2-5; possible D gene TRBD2, 6 bases. Germline V lookup: CDR1 SGDLS, CDR2 YYNGEE. V lost 3 bases and J 5 bases, leaving 20 bases between the germline ends. The CDR3 has 16 amino acids.

This sequence joins TRBV7-8 and TRBJ1-1; 7 bases match TRBD1. This CDR3 comprises 14 residues. V shed 3 bases, J shed 5 bases, and the junction held 6 bases outside the gene matches. Germline V gene sequence: CDR1 SGHVS, CDR2 FQNEAQ. CDR3 in DNA: TGTGCCAGCAGCTTGAACAGGGGAGGAACTGAAGCTTTCTTT. It specifies CASSLNRGGTEAFF.

This chain connects TRBV25-1 to TRBJ2-3; 8 bases match TRBD1. CDR3 length: 16 residues. Germline trimming cut 2 bases from V and 2 bases from J; bases unmatched to any gene: 6. Germline V gene sequence: CDR1 MGHDK, CDR2 SYGVNS. This CDR3 reads CASSETLDRATDTQYF. The CDR3 DNA sequence: TGTGCCAGCAGTGAAACCTTGGACAGGGCCACAGATACGCAGTATTTT.

This rearrangement joins TRBV19 to TRBJ2-1, with 10 bases aligning to TRBD2. The germline CDR1 and CDR2 sequences are LNHDA and SQIVND (reference sequence). V lost 4 bases and J lost 3; bases outside the gene matches: 12. This CDR3 is built from 18 residues. The chain's CDR3 is CASSTPQREGPLYNEQFF. CDR3 nucleotides: TGTGCCAGTAGTACCCCCCAGCGGGAGGGCCCCCTCTACAATGAGCAGTTCTTC.

This clone has a single count. This sequence joins TRBV6-6 and TRBJ2-1; 9 positions agree with TRBD1. This CDR3 spans 16 amino acids. Germline trimming cut 6 bases from V and 3 bases from J; bases unmatched to any gene: 9. Germline-derived CDR1 and CDR2 are MNHNY and SVGAGI (reference sequence). The CDR3 protein is CASSHNRQGGYNEQFF. DNA of the CDR3: TGTGCCAGCAGCCACAACCGACAGGGGGGCTACAATGAGCAGTTCTTC.

This chain connects TRBV7-9 to TRBJ2-7; TRBD2 aligns across 10 bases. Germline-derived CDR1 and CDR2 are SEHNR and FQNEAQ (reference sequence). Trimming took 5 bases from V and 5 from J; bases not matched to a gene: 6. The CDR3 has 14 amino acids. The CDR3 sequence is CASSVPGLANEQYF. In nucleotides, the CDR3 is TGTGCCAGCAGCGTTCCGGGACTAGCGAACGAGCAGTACTTC.

The chain uses TRBV29-1 and TRBJ1-2, with D hard to call. Germline V gives CDR1 SQVTM, CDR2 ANQGSEA. CDR3 length: 13 residues. V was trimmed by 0 bases and J by 2 bases, leaving 7 bases between them. The CDR3 nucleotides read TGCAGCGTTGAAGATGGTCAGAACTATGGCTACACCTTC. This translates into CSVEDGQNYGYTF.

This clone is a singleton in its sample. The CDR3 is CASSLALNPGSYEQYF. In nucleotides, the CDR3 is TGTGCCAGCAGCTTAGCTCTCAATCCGGGGTCCTACGAGCAGTACTTC. The chain joins TRBV7-9 to TRBJ2-7; the D gene is possibly TRBD2 (5 bases). V lost 0 bases, J lost 1 base, and 13 bases lay in between. Germline values: CDR1 SEHNR, CDR2 FQNEAQ (reference sequence). The CDR3 length is 16 residues.

V and J are TRBV5-4 and TRBJ2-1, with 10 bases aligning to TRBD2. Germline trimming cut 4 bases from V and 4 bases from J; bases unmatched to any gene: 17. CDR1 SGHNT and CDR2 YYREEE come from the germline V gene (reference sequence). The CDR3 has 19 amino acids. CDR3 sequence (DNA): TGTGCCAGCAGCCCGAGTCCTCTAGCGGGAGATTTCCTTTACAATGAGCAGTTCTTC. Translated: CASSPSPLAGDFLYNEQFF.